The 18 T cell receptor beta chains below come from one sample, sequenced in a study of T-cell reconstitution after alpha-beta-depleted transplantation in children. Preparation of the TCRbeta library involved a method that used unique molecular identifiers. Each CDR3 protein gets one entry after TCRdb re-called the PCR reads with MiXCR. The repertoire has some 840,000 distinct CDR3 sequences, approximately 15% of them found once; the top ten carry around 5%. The material sequenced was PBMCs, mostly from graft donor cells, taken 360 days after TCRalphabeta/CD19-depleted stem cell transplant. Receptors originate from a male patient between 10 and 17 years old who had a stem cell transplant for acute lymphoblastic leukemia, so the T cells may come from the graft donor.

The genes are TRBV20-1 and TRBJ2-1; D is uncertain. CDR1 and CDR2 from the germline V gene are DFQATT and SNEGSKA (reference sequence). Trimming took 2 bases from V and 6 from J, leaving 5 bases between them. CDR3 length equals 11 residues. The CDR3 reads CSARSGNEQFF. In nucleotides, the CDR3 is TGCAGTGCTAGATCCGGCAATGAGCAGTTCTTC.

This sequence joins TRBV29-1 and TRBJ2-1; unclear D gene. V dropped 2 bases and J dropped 2 bases, with 1 base sitting between them. The CDR3 has 11 residues. Germline-derived CDR1 and CDR2 are SQVTM and ANQGSEA. CDR3 loop: CSVEPYNEQFF. CDR3 coding DNA: TGCAGCGTTGAACCCTACAATGAGCAGTTCTTC.

This chain uses TRBV6-1 with TRBJ2-7; the match to TRBD1 covers 10 bases. CDR3 size: 14 residues. Germline loops: CDR1 MNHNS, CDR2 SASEGT. The junction had 2 bases not matched to a gene; V was cut back by 0 bases and J by 6 bases. The CDR3 sequence: CASSEAGQGFEQYF. The CDR3 DNA is TGTGCCAGCAGTGAAGCGGGACAGGGGTTCGAGCAGTACTTC.

This clonotype was picked up many times. This rearrangement joins TRBV5-1 to TRBJ2-1, with 9 bases matching TRBD2. The ends lost 1 base at V and 4 bases at J; junction bases unmatched: 6. The CDR3 length is 16 residues. Germline V gene lookup returns CDR1 SGHRS and CDR2 YFSETQ. This CDR3 reads CASSLRREGRYNEQFF. The CDR3 DNA reads as TGCGCCAGCAGCTTGCGGCGGGAGGGCCGGTACAATGAGCAGTTCTTC.

Notes on this clonotype: Likely a read error: the CDR3 ends without its conserved phenylalanine or tryptophan. The J gene is TRBJ2-1, the V gene TRBV11-1; D call uncertain. V dropped 3 bases and J dropped 4 bases, with 16 bases sitting between them. Per the germline V gene, CDR1 is SGHAT and CDR2 is FQDESV (reference sequence). This CDR3 spans 16 amino acids. The CDR3, as DNA: TGTGCCAGCAGCTTCCTCTTGGAGATACGTTACAATGAGCAGTTCTAC. Its protein product is CASSFLLEIRYNEQFY.

This sequence joins TRBV19 and TRBJ2-2, with D perhaps TRBD2 (6 bases). Germline V gene data show CDR1 as LNHDA and CDR2 as SQIVND (reference sequence). The CDR3 is 14 amino acids. Trimming stripped 5 bases from V and 7 bases from J, with 14 bases between. CDR3 sequence reads: CASSYPTGVGELFF. Here the CDR3 DNA reads TGTGCCAGTAGTTACCCGACGGGGGTCGGGGAGCTGTTTTTT.

The chain recombines TRBV20-1 with TRBJ2-7; D ambiguous. V lost 2 bases and J 2 bases, leaving 10 bases between the germline ends. This CDR3 is 13 amino acids long. Looked up from germline, CDR1 is DFQATT and CDR2 is SNEGSKA (reference sequence). CDR3 protein: CSARRLAAYEQYF. Written as DNA, the CDR3 is TGCAGTGCTAGAAGGTTGGCGGCCTACGAGCAGTACTTC.

This clonotype was seen only a few times. This chain links TRBV27 with TRBJ2-7, with D perhaps being TRBD1 or TRBD2 (9 bases each). This CDR3 region has 18 residues. The V gene lost 8 bases and the J gene lost 3 bases, with 29 bases spanning the gap. The germline CDR1 and CDR2 sequences are MNHEY and SMNVEV (reference sequence). The CDR3 DNA sequence: TGTGCCAGCGCAAGCACAGGGGGCCCGGGCGGGAGGGTCTACGAGCAGTACTTC. As protein: CASASTGGPGGRVYEQYF.

V gene TRBV13 combines with J gene TRBJ2-1; no reliable D call. Trimming took off 2 bases at V and 6 bases at J, with 20 bases between the two ends. The CDR3 covers 17 residues. Germline V CDR1 and CDR2: PRHDT, FYEKMQ (reference sequence). The CDR3 nucleotides read TGTGCCAGCAGCTTACCTTACAGTTTAGGGTTTAGCAATGAGCAGTTCTTC. This encodes CASSLPYSLGFSNEQFF.

This clonotype was counted between two and nine times. The V and J genes are TRBV4-1 and TRBJ2-7, with 8 bases identical to TRBD2. This CDR3 has 14 amino acids. Trimming removed 5 bases from V and 6 bases from J; junction bases left unmatched: 9. Germline CDR1 and CDR2: MGHRA and YSYEKL. Written as DNA, the CDR3 is TGCGCCAGCAGCTTAAGCGGGAGAGGCGGCGAGCAGTACTTC. The encoded protein is CASSLSGRGGEQYF.

This clonotype has a handful of counts. The V and J genes are TRBV7-3 and TRBJ2-7; 7 bases match TRBD2. There are 15 residues in the CDR3. The junction had 8 bases not matched to a gene; V was cut back by 3 bases and J by 3 bases. Per the germline V gene, CDR1 is SGHTA and CDR2 is FQGTGA. CDR3 coding DNA: TGTGCCAGCAGCTTCTCAGCGGGACGGGGCTACGAGCAGTACTTC. Its translation: CASSFSAGRGYEQYF.

The chain couples TRBV27 to TRBJ2-1; D gene uncertain. Trimming stripped 5 bases from V and 4 bases from J, with 18 bases between. This CDR3 is 16 amino acids long. From germline, CDR1 is MNHEY and CDR2 SMNVEV (reference sequence). This CDR3 is CASSPFLGNLYNEQFF. CDR3 nucleotide sequence: TGTGCCAGCAGTCCCTTCCTGGGGAACTTATACAATGAGCAGTTCTTC.

The chain joins TRBV29-1 to TRBJ2-7; tentatively, D is TRBD1 or TRBD2 (6 bases each). Germline assignment: CDR1 SQVTM and CDR2 ANQGSEA. CDR3 length: 13 amino acids. Trimming removed 5 bases from V and 2 bases from J, with 13 bases in between. Here the CDR3 reads CSVLKGGAYEQYF. The CDR3 region has the DNA TGCAGCGTTCTGAAGGGGGGAGCCTACGAGCAGTACTTC.

The rearrangement uses TRBV12-3 or TRBV12-4 and TRBJ1-1; no definite D call. The CDR3 consists of 13 residues. The V end was cut by 5 bases, the J end by 1 base, with 8 bases between. CDR3: CASSLYKNTEAFF. The CDR3 nucleotides are TGTGCCAGCAGTCTGTATAAGAACACTGAAGCTTTCTTT.

This clonotype was seen at least ten times. The V call is TRBV9, the J call TRBJ2-7; weak D call: TRBD1 (6 bases). Trimming removed 0 bases at V and 7 bases at J, with 11 bases between. CDR1 SGDLS and CDR2 YYNGEE come from the germline V gene. The CDR3 runs 13 residues. Here the CDR3 reads CASSVGGLGEQYF. CDR3 in DNA: TGTGCCAGCAGCGTAGGGGGGCTCGGAGAGCAGTACTTC.

The rearrangement links TRBV20-1 to TRBJ2-1; no firm D call. The CDR3 consists of 12 residues. V shed 1 base and J shed 5 bases, with 6 bases lying between them. Germline lookup yields CDR1 DFQATT and CDR2 SNEGSKA (reference sequence). In DNA form, the CDR3 reads TGCAGTGCTAGAGGTCATAACAATGAGCAGTTCTTC. Translating gives CSARGHNNEQFF.

This clonotype showed up many times. V gene TRBV5-1 combines with J gene TRBJ2-5; 9 bases map to TRBD2. The CDR3 sequence is 13 residues long. Per the germline V gene, CDR1 is SGHRS and CDR2 is YFSETQ. V dropped 7 bases and J dropped 4; count of bases not matched to a gene: 5. Here the CDR3 DNA reads TGCGCCAGCTTTTCTAGCGGGGCAGAGACCCAGTACTTC. This translates into CASFSSGAETQYF.

The V call is TRBV18, the J call TRBJ1-6; D uncertain. The CDR3 totals 14 residues. V lost 1 base to trimming and J lost 5 bases, with 6 bases between them. Germline values: CDR1 KGHSH, CDR2 LQKENI. The CDR3 here is CASSPQGNNSPLHF. Written as DNA, the CDR3 is TGTGCCAGCTCACCACAAGGGAATAATTCACCCCTCCACTTT.